This is a list of T cell receptor beta chains from one sample in a study of CD8 T cells in ankylosing spondylitis. TCRdb itself ran the 5' RACE reads through MiXCR, one entry per CDR3 protein. The sample lists hundreds of thousands of distinct CDR3 sequences; over 15% were seen once. Sequenced: blood, either unsorted or a sorted T cell fraction (not recorded which). Source of these receptors: a male donor with ankylosing spondylitis or in good health (not recorded which). Both conserved end residues are part of each CDR3. The D gene is left open where the match is weak. Expanded clones are given a class, and other clones once, few, many or no size at all.

v_gene: TRBV4-1; abundance: few; j_gene: TRBJ2-5; d_gene: -; CDR3nt: TGCGCCAGCAGCCAAGATCGGACGGCCCAGTACTTC; CDR3aa: CASSQDRTAQYF
v_gene: TRBV5-1; abundance: many; j_gene: TRBJ1-5; d_gene: TRBD1; CDR3nt: TGCGCCAGCAGCTTGGAGACAGGGGCCAATCAGCCCCAGCATTTT; CDR3aa: CASSLETGANQPQHF
v_gene: TRBV7-2; abundance: -; j_gene: TRBJ2-5; d_gene: -; CDR3nt: TGTGCCAGCAGCCAGAGCTGGGCACAAGAGACCCAGTACTTC; CDR3aa: CASSQSWAQETQYF
v_gene: TRBV12-3/TRBV12-4; abundance: -; j_gene: TRBJ1-1; d_gene: -; CDR3nt: TGTGCCAGCAGCCGGGTAAGGGCCCCTGAAGCTTTCTTT; CDR3aa: CASSRVRAPEAFF
v_gene: TRBV29-1; abundance: -; j_gene: TRBJ2-1; d_gene: TRBD1; CDR3nt: TGCAGCGAAGGGACAGGCAATGAGCAGTTCTTC; CDR3aa: CSEGTGNEQFF
v_gene: TRBV19; abundance: -; j_gene: TRBJ1-5; d_gene: -; CDR3nt: TGTGCCAGCGATGGGGGTTCTCATCAGCCCCAGCATTTT; CDR3aa: CASDGGSHQPQHF
v_gene: TRBV5-5; abundance: -; j_gene: TRBJ2-2; d_gene: TRBD2; CDR3nt: TGTGCCAGCAGCTTGCTTTCGGGAGGAAGCACCGGGGAGCTGTTTTTT; CDR3aa: CASSLLSGGSTGELFF
v_gene: TRBV7-3; abundance: few; j_gene: TRBJ2-1; d_gene: TRBD2; CDR3nt: TGTGCCAGCAGCTTAGCGGGAGGGCCTACAAATGAGCAGTTCTTC; CDR3aa: CASSLAGGPTNEQFF
v_gene: TRBV5-1; abundance: -; j_gene: TRBJ2-3; d_gene: TRBD2; CDR3nt: TGCGCCAGCAGCTCACTAGCGGGGGGGCAAGATACGCAGTATTTT; CDR3aa: CASSSLAGGQDTQYF
v_gene: TRBV5-1; abundance: -; j_gene: TRBJ2-1; d_gene: -; CDR3nt: TGCGCCAGCAGCCTCCCAAGGGCTGTAGGTGAGCAGTTCTTC; CDR3aa: CASSLPRAVGEQFF
v_gene: TRBV7-9; abundance: -; j_gene: TRBJ1-2; d_gene: -; CDR3nt: TGTGCCAGCAGCCCAGACGGGGGGGCTAACTATGGCTACACCTTC; CDR3aa: CASSPDGGANYGYTF
v_gene: TRBV6-2/TRBV6-3; abundance: -; j_gene: TRBJ2-3; d_gene: -; CDR3nt: TGTGCCAGCAGTTACCATCCGGATACGCAGTATTTT; CDR3aa: CASSYHPDTQYF
v_gene: TRBV15; abundance: -; j_gene: TRBJ2-1; d_gene: TRBD1; CDR3nt: TGTGCCACCAGCAGAGATCCCACAGGGGGCCGGAATGAGCAGTTCTTC; CDR3aa: CATSRDPTGGRNEQFF
v_gene: TRBV20-1; abundance: -; j_gene: TRBJ2-3; d_gene: -; CDR3nt: TGCAGTGCTCCGATCGGGAGCCCTAGCACAGATACGCAGTATTTT; CDR3aa: CSAPIGSPSTDTQYF
v_gene: TRBV20-1; abundance: many; j_gene: TRBJ2-1; d_gene: -; CDR3nt: TGCAGTGCTAGACCCTCCCAGGGTGGGAATGAGCAGTTCTTC; CDR3aa: CSARPSQGGNEQFF
v_gene: TRBV3-1; abundance: -; j_gene: TRBJ2-1; d_gene: -; CDR3nt: TGTGCCAGCAGCCCCGGACTTGTGAATGAGCAGTTCTTC; CDR3aa: CASSPGLVNEQFF
v_gene: TRBV6-4; abundance: many; j_gene: TRBJ2-2; d_gene: -; CDR3nt: TGTGCCAGCAGTGAGGACACCGGGGAGCTGTTTTTT; CDR3aa: CASSEDTGELFF
v_gene: TRBV18; abundance: -; j_gene: TRBJ1-1; d_gene: -; CDR3nt: TGTGCCAGCTCACCGGAAAAGAACACTGAAGCTTTCTTT; CDR3aa: CASSPEKNTEAFF
v_gene: TRBV28; abundance: -; j_gene: TRBJ1-1; d_gene: -; CDR3nt: TGTGCCAGCAGGGGGGGCAGCATCATGAACACTGAAGCTTTCTTT; CDR3aa: CASRGGSIMNTEAFF
v_gene: TRBV6-1; abundance: -; j_gene: TRBJ1-1; d_gene: -; CDR3nt: TGTGCCAGCACCAAGGGACAACGCAACACTGAAGCTTTCTTT; CDR3aa: CASTKGQRNTEAFF
v_gene: TRBV28; abundance: -; j_gene: TRBJ2-4; d_gene: TRBD1; CDR3nt: TGTGCCAGCAGTTCAGTCCCGGGACAGGTCAGGGCGGCCAAAAACATTCAGTACTTC; CDR3aa: CASSSVPGQVRAAKNIQYF
v_gene: TRBV12-3/TRBV12-4; abundance: few; j_gene: TRBJ1-1; d_gene: -; CDR3nt: TGTGCCAGCAACCTGGGATCGGAAGCTTTCTTT; CDR3aa: CASNLGSEAFF
v_gene: TRBV4-1; abundance: -; j_gene: TRBJ2-3; d_gene: -; CDR3nt: TGCGCCAGCAGCCAACCTAGTGGAGATACGCAGTATTTT; CDR3aa: CASSQPSGDTQYF
v_gene: TRBV24-1; abundance: few; j_gene: TRBJ2-3; d_gene: TRBD2; CDR3nt: TGTGCCACCAGTGATTCTGGAGCGGGAGGAGATACGCAGTATTTT; CDR3aa: CATSDSGAGGDTQYF
v_gene: TRBV15; abundance: few; j_gene: TRBJ2-5; d_gene: -; CDR3nt: TGTGCCACCAGCAGAGATCGGGCTACGGGGAGTGAGACCCAGTACTTC; CDR3aa: CATSRDRATGSETQYF
v_gene: TRBV12-3/TRBV12-4; abundance: once; j_gene: TRBJ1-5; d_gene: TRBD1; CDR3nt: TGTGCCAGCGGAGGACAGGGGTTAGTGCAGCCCCAGCATTTT; CDR3aa: CASGGQGLVQPQHF